The 9 T cell receptor beta chains listed next were all sequenced from one sample in a study of CD8 T cells in Susac syndrome. RNA was extracted with the RNeasy kit, and a quantity of 0.5 to 1 ug was reverse transcribed using random hexamers. TCRdb fed the immunoSEQ multiplex PCR reads into MiXCR, producing one record per CDR3 protein. The data show more than 75,000 distinct CDR3 sequences, with roughly 93% seen just once and less than 0.35% held by the top ten. The specimen was CD8+ T cells from PBMCs. These receptors came from a human donor in good health.

The V call is TRBV28, the J call TRBJ2-1, with D perhaps TRBD2 (6 bases). The germline CDR1 and CDR2 sequences are MDHEN and SYDVKM. Trimming removed 5 bases at V and 4 bases at J, with 12 bases between. The CDR3 is 14 amino acids. The CDR3 sequence: CASSPGERYNEQFF. The CDR3 region has the DNA TGTGCCAGCAGTCCGGGGGAGCGATACAATGAGCAGTTCTTC. The full variable domain, with the rest looked up from reference TRBV28 and TRBJ2-1, is DVKVTQSSRYLVKRTGEKVFLECVQDMDHENMFWYRQDPGLGLRLIYFSYDVKMKEKGDIPEGYSVSREKKERFSLILESASTNQTSMYLCASSPGERYNEQFFGPGTRLTVL.

This clonotype was recorded only once. This rearrangement joins TRBV5-1 to TRBJ1-6, with 10 bases fitting TRBD1. Germline trimming cut 4 bases from V and 9 bases from J; bases unmatched to any gene: 7. This CDR3 has 15 residues. CDR1 SGHRS and CDR2 YFSETQ come from the germline V gene. This CDR3 reads CASSTSGTGASPLHF. CDR3 nucleotide sequence: TGCGCCAGCAGCACCTCCGGGACAGGGGCTTCACCCCTCCACTTT. Complete variable domain (other parts from reference TRBV5-1 and TRBJ1-6): KAGVTQTPRYLIKTRGQQVTLSCSPISGHRSVSWYQQTPGQGLQFLFEYFSETQRNKGNFPGRFSGRQFSNSRSEMNVSTLELGDSALYLCASSTSGTGASPLHFGNGTRLTVT.

The chain joins TRBV6-5 to TRBJ2-5; TRBD1 aligns across 7 bases. Trimming at V came to 5 bases and at J to 2 bases, leaving 8 bases not matched to a gene. The germline CDR1 and CDR2 sequences are MNHEY and SVGAGI. The CDR3 is 15 residues long. The CDR3 region is CASSIYGDSQETQYF. The CDR3 DNA reads TGTGCCAGCAGTATCTACGGGGACAGTCAAGAGACCCAGTACTTC.

The chain recombines TRBV4-1 with TRBJ2-7; tentatively, D is TRBD1 or TRBD2 (6 bases each). This CDR3 has 16 residues. Germline CDR1 reads MGHRA; CDR2 reads YSYEKL. The V end was cut by 8 bases, the J end by 2 bases, with 22 bases between. Written as DNA, the CDR3 is TGCGCCAGCGGCGTTCAGGGGACTCCGAACCCCTACGAGCAGTACTTC. Its translation: CASGVQGTPNPYEQYF.

This chain joins TRBV6-1 and TRBJ2-3, with 9 positions matching TRBD2. CDR3 length: 18 residues. After removal of 5 bases from V and 2 bases from J, the junction contained 14 bases not matched to a gene. Germline CDR1 reads MNHNS; CDR2 reads SASEGT. The CDR3 nucleotides are TGTGCCAGCAGTCTAAGAAGGGCGGGGGGGCCGGACACAGATACGCAGTATTTT. It specifies CASSLRRAGGPDTDTQYF.

The J gene is TRBJ1-1, the V gene TRBV28; unclear D gene. The V gene's germline CDR1 is MDHEN and CDR2 SYDVKM. There are 13 residues in the CDR3. V dropped 7 bases and J dropped 3 bases, with 12 bases sitting between them. In DNA form, the CDR3 reads TGTGCCAGCAAGTTTCGGGGATACACTGAAGCTTTCTTT. Its protein is CASKFRGYTEAFF.

This clonotype was recorded once. This chain links TRBV23-1 with TRBJ2-4; a possible D gene is TRBD1 (6 bases). TRBV23-1 is annotated as an ORF whose role is uncertain. V lost 4 bases to trimming and J lost 3 bases, with 10 bases between them. This CDR3 region has 14 residues. The CDR3 DNA follows: TGCGCCAGCAGTCGGGGGCTTGTCAAAAACATTCAGTACTTC. Translating gives CASSRGLVKNIQYF.

The V call is TRBV2, the J call TRBJ1-2, with 8 bases matching TRBD1. Germline V gene sequence: CDR1 SNHLY, CDR2 FYNNEI. The CDR3 has 14 amino acids. The V and J ends lost 8 bases and 8 bases, in that order; junction bases with no gene match: 13. The CDR3 region has the DNA TGTGCCAGCGAGTCTCGACAGGGGCTAATCGGCTACACCTTC. This gives the protein CASESRQGLIGYTF.

This chain links TRBV5-1 with TRBJ2-1; D is unresolved. With 5 bases removed from V and 1 base from J, the gap between germline ends came to 1 base. The CDR3 is 11 amino acids. Per the germline V gene, CDR1 is SGHRS and CDR2 is YFSETQ. CDR3 nucleotides: TGCGCCAGCAGATCCTACAATGAGCAGTTCTTC. The encoded protein is CASRSYNEQFF.